This is a list of T cell receptor beta chains from one sample in a study of early T cells in non-severe SARS-CoV-2 infection. MiXCR, run by TCRdb on the 5' RACE reads, gives a single entry per CDR3 protein. The data contain 35,000 to 45,000 distinct CDR3 sequences, roughly 6% of them singletons. The sample was whole blood, taken at baseline. All receptors come from an adult who was a healthcare worker with PCR-confirmed SARS-CoV-2 infection or an uninfected control (not recorded which). Both conserved end residues are part of each CDR3. A D gene is named only where the DNA matches it firmly. Clone size, where shown, is once, few, many, or a class for clones that have expanded.

v_call	clone_size	d_call	j_call	cdr3_aa	cdr3_nt
TRBV28	many	TRBD1	TRBJ2-6	CASRKGQGFGANVLTF	TGTGCCAGCAGAAAAGGACAGGGGTTTGGGGCCAACGTCCTGACTTTC
TRBV11-2	many	TRBD2	TRBJ2-1	CASSFSAGGNEQFF	TGTGCCAGCAGCTTTTCAGCGGGGGGTAATGAGCAGTTCTTC
TRBV18	.	TRBD1	TRBJ2-7	CASSPTGPYEQYF	TGTGCCAGCTCACCGACAGGGCCCTACGAGCAGTACTTC
TRBV5-1	many	.	TRBJ2-6	CASSLTPGANVLTF	TGCGCCAGCAGCTTGACGCCAGGGGCCAACGTCCTGACTTTC
TRBV11-2	many	TRBD1	TRBJ2-3	CASRDRTSTDTQYF	TGTGCCAGCAGGGACAGGACTAGCACAGATACGCAGTATTTT
TRBV19	.	.	TRBJ2-3	CASRETASTDTQYF	TGTGCCAGTAGGGAGACAGCTAGCACAGATACGCAGTATTTT
TRBV7-9	many	TRBD1	TRBJ2-7	CASSLMDRNSYEQYF	TGTGCCAGCAGCTTAATGGACAGGAACTCCTACGAGCAGTACTTC
TRBV27	many	.	TRBJ2-5	CASVATQYF	TGTGCCAGTGTCGCGACCCAGTACTTC
TRBV7-6	many	TRBD1	TRBJ1-1	CASSLRSSGQGGAFF	TGTGCCAGCAGCTTAAGGTCCTCTGGACAGGGCGGGGCTTTCTTT
TRBV12-3/TRBV12-4	many	.	TRBJ2-5	CASSLLFQETQYF	TGTGCCAGCAGTTTGTTGTTTCAAGAGACCCAGTACTTC
TRBV10-3	few	TRBD1	TRBJ1-5	CAISGGQGNNQPQHF	TGTGCCATCAGTGGGGGACAGGGGAACAATCAGCCCCAGCATTTT
TRBV5-4	.	.	TRBJ1-2	CASSLSGTPNYGYTF	TGTGCCAGCAGCTTATCCGGGACACCGAACTATGGCTACACCTTC